Included here is one T cell receptor beta chain sequence, with context. The data originate from a study of cytotoxic CD8 clonotypes in ibrutinib-treated CLL. Sequencing was performed with immunoSEQ multiplex PCR; in TCRdb, only in-frame clones are kept and a portion is missing. The sample yields a few hundred thousand clones, 67% seen once. Looked up from germline, CDR1 is MGHRA and CDR2 is YSYEKL. V was clipped by 1 base and J by 2 bases, with 9 bases between them. The CDR3 contains 14 residues. This TCR was sampled from a human donor with chronic lymphocytic leukemia. The chain joins TRBV4-1 to TRBJ2-7; D unclear. The sample here was PBMCs, taken after 36 months of ibrutinib treatment. Here the CDR3 DNA reads TGCGCCAGCAGCCAAGCCACAAAAGCCTACGAGCAGTACTTC. Translated: CASSQATKAYEQYF.